A single sample is the source of the 4 T cell receptor beta chains below, sequenced in a study of cytomegalovirus exposure and HLA in healthy donors. PCR employed 60 Vbeta and 13 Jbeta primers. TCRdb's table, derived via immunoSEQ multiplex PCR, lists solely in-frame clones and lacks some. The sample has about 100,000 clones, about 75% seen once; the top ten hold roughly 15%. The specimen was PBMCs. All receptors come from a male donor in good health and CMV-seropositive.

The gene calls are TRBV9 and TRBJ1-1; possible D gene TRBD1, 6 bases. The V end lost 3 bases, the J end lost 0 bases, and 12 bases lay between the germline ends. CDR3 length: 15 amino acids. Germline V gene sequence: CDR1 SGDLS, CDR2 YYNGEE. CDR3 DNA sequence: TGTGCCAGCAGCGCTGGCGGGGGCGTGAACACTGAAGCTTTCTTT. It translates to CASSAGGGVNTEAFF.

CDR3 bases: TGTGCCAGCAGCCAAGACTCCTTTTCGCACTACGAGCAGTACTTC. Translating it yields CASSQDSFSHYEQYF. The J gene is TRBJ2-5, the V gene TRBV4-2, with no clear D. TRBJ2-7 explains the end of the DNA better; the J call may be wrong. The CDR3 consists of 15 residues. Germline CDR1 reads LGHNA; CDR2 reads YNFKEQ.

In this sample, this clone turned up once. V and J are TRBV19 and TRBJ1-1, with TRBD1 matching 7 bases. The CDR3 has 18 residues. Germline V gives CDR1 LNHDA, CDR2 SQIVND (reference sequence). J was trimmed by 4 bases and V by 7 bases; bases with no gene match: 21. CDR3 nucleotides: TGTGCCAGTACCAATAATCCGGTTTCGACAGGGATTGGCACTGAAGCTTTCTTT. It is translated as CASTNNPVSTGIGTEAFF.

The V call is TRBV7-2, the J call TRBJ2-7, with TRBD1 as a possible D gene (6 bases). Looked up from germline, CDR1 is SGHTA and CDR2 is FQGNSA. Trimming removed 6 bases from V and 7 bases from J, with 22 bases in between. This CDR3 spans 15 amino acids. This CDR3 is CASSLDSPRFVEQYF. In DNA, the CDR3 is TGTGCCAGCAGTCTGGACAGCCCGCGTTTTGTGGAGCAGTACTTC.